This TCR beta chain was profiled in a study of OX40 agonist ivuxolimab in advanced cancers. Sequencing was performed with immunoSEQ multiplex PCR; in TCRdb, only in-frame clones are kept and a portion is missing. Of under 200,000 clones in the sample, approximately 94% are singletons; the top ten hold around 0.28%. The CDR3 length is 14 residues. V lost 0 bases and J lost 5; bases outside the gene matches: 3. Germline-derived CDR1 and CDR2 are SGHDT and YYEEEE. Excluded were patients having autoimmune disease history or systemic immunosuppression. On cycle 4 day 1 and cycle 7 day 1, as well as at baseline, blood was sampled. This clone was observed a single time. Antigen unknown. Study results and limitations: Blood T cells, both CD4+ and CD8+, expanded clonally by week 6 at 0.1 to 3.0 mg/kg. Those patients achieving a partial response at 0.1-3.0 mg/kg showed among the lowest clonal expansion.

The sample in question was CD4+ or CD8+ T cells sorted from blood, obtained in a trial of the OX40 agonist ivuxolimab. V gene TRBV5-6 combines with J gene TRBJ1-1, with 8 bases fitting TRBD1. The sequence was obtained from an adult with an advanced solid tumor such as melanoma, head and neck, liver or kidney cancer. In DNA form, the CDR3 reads TGTGCCAGCAGCTTGGGCAGGGGGCCAACTGAAGCTTTCTTT. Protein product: CASSLGRGPTEAFF.